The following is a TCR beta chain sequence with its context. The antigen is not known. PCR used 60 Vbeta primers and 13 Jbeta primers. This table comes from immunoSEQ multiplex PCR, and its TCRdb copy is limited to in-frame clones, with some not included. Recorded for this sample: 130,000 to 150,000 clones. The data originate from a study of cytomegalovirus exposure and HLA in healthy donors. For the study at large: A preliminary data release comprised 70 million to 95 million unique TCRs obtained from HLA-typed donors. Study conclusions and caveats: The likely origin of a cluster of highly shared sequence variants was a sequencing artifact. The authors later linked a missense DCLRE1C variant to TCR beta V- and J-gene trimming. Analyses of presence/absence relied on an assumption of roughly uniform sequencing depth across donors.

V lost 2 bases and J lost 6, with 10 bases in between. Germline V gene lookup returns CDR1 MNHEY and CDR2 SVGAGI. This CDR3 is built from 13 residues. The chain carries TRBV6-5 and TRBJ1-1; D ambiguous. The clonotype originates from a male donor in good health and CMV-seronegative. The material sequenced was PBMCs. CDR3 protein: CASSYPGDSEAFF. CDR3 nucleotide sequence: TGTGCCAGCAGTTACCCCGGGGATTCTGAAGCTTTCTTT.